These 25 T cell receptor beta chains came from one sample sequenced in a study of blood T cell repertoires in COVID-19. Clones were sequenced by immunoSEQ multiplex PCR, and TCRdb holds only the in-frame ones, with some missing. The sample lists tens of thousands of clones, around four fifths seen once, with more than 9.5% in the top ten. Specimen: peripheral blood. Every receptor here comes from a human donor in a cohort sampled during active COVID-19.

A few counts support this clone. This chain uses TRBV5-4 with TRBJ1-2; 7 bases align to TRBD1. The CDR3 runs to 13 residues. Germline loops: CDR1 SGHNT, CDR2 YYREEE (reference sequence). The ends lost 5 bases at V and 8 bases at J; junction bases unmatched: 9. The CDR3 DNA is TGTGCCAGCAGGCGAGAGGGGGCAGGAGGCTACACCTTC. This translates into CASRREGAGGYTF.

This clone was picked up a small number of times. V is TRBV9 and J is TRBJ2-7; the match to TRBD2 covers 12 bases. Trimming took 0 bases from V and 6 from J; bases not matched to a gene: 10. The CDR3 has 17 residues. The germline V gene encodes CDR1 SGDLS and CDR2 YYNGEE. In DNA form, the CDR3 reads TGTGCCAGCAGCGTAGCTAGCGGGAGGGACCCCGCTGGCGAGCAGTACTTC. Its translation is CASSVASGRDPAGEQYF.

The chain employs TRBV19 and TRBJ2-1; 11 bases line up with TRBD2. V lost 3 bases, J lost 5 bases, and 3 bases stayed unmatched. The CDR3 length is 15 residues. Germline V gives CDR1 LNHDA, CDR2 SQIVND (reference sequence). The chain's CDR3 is CASSMVAGGHNEQFF. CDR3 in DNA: TGTGCCAGTAGTATGGTAGCGGGAGGGCACAATGAGCAGTTCTTC. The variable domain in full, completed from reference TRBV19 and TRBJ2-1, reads DGGITQSPKYLFRKEGQNVTLSCEQNLNHDAMYWYRQDPGQGLRLIYYSQIVNDFQKGDIAEGYSVSREKKESFPLTVTSAQKNPTAFYLCASSMVAGGHNEQFFGPGTRLTVL.

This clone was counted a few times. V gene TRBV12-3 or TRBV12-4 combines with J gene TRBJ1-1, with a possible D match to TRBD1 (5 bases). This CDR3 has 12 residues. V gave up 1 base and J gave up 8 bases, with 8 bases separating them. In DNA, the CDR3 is TGTGCCAGCAGTTTAGGGCAGGGCGAAGCTTTCTTT. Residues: CASSLGQGEAFF.

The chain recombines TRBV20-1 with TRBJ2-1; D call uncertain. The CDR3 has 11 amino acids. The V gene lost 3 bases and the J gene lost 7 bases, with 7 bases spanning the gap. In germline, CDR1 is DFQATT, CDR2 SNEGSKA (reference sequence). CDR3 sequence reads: CSARKTNEQFF. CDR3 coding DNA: TGCAGTGCTAGGAAAACAAATGAGCAGTTCTTC.

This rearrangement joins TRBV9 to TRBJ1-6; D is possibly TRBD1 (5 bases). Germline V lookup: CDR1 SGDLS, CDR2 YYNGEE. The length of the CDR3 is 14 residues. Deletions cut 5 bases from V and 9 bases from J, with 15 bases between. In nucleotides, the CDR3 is TGTGCCAGCAGTCGCAGGGTCGGGGGTTCACCCCTCCACTTT. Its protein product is CASSRRVGGSPLHF.

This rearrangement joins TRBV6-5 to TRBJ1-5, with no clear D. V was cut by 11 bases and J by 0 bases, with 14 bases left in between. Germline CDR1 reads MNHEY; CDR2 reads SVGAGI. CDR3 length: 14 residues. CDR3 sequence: CACTQAYSNQPQHF. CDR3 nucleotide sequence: TGTGCCTGCACCCAGGCGTATAGCAATCAGCCCCAGCATTTT.

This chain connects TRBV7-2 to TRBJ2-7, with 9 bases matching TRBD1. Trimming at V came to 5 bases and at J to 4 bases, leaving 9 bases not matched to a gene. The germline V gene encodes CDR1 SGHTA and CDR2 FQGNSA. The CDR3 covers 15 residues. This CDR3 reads CASSQGQGNRYEQYF. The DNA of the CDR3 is TGTGCCAGCAGCCAAGGACAGGGGAATCGATACGAGCAGTACTTC.

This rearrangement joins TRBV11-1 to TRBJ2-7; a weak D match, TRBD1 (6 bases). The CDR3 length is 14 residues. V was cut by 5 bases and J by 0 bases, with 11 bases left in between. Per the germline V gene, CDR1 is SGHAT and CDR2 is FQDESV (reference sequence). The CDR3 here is CASSVGTSSYEQYF. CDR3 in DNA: TGTGCCAGCAGCGTCGGGACATCCTCCTACGAGCAGTACTTC.

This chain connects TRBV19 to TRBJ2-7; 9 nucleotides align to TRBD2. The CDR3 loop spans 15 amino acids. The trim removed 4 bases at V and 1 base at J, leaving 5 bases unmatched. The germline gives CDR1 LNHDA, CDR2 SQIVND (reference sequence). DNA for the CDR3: TGTGCCAGTAGTACCATAGCGGGAGATTCCTACGAGCAGTACTTC. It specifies CASSTIAGDSYEQYF.

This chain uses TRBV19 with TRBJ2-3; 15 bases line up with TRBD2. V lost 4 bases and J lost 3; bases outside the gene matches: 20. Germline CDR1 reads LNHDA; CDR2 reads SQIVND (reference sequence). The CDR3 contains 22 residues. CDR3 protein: CASSTPAGGAGLAGGPTDTQYF. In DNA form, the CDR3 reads TGTGCCAGTAGTACCCCGGCCGGGGGCGCCGGACTAGCGGGAGGGCCGACAGATACGCAGTATTTT.

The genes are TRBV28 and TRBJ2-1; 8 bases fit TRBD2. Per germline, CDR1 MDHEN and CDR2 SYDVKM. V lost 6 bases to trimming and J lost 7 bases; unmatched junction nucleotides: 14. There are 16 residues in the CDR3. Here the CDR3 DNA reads TGTGCCAGCAGCCGGGTCACGGGAGGGATCGCAAATGAGCAGTTCTTC. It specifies CASSRVTGGIANEQFF.

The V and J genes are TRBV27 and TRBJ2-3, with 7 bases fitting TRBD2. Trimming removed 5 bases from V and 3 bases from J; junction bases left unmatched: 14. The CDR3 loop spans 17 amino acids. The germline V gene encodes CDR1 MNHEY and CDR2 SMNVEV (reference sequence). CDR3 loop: CASSRTPQGGWTDTQYF. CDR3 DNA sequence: TGTGCCAGCAGTCGAACTCCTCAGGGAGGGTGGACAGATACGCAGTATTTT.

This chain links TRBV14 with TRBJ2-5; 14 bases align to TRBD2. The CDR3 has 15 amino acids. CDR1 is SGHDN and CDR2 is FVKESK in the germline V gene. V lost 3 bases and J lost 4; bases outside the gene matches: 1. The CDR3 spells CASSQGLAGAETQYF. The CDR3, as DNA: TGTGCCAGCAGCCAGGGACTAGCGGGAGCAGAGACCCAGTACTTC.

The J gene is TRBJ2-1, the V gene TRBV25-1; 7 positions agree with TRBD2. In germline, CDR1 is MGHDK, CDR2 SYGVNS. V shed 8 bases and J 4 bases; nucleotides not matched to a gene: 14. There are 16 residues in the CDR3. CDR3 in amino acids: CASAKRGGVTYNEQFF. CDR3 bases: TGTGCCAGCGCAAAGCGGGGCGGAGTGACTTACAATGAGCAGTTCTTC.

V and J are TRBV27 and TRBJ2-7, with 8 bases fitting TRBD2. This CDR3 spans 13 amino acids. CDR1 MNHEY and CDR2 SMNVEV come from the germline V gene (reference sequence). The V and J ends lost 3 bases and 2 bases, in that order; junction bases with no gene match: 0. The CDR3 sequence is CASSFSGTYEQYF. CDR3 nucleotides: TGTGCCAGCAGTTTTAGCGGGACCTACGAGCAGTACTTC.

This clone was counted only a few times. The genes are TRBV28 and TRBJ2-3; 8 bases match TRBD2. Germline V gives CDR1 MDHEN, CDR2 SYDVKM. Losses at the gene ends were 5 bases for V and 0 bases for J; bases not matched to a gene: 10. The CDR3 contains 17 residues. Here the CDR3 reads CASSATWRLASTDTQYF. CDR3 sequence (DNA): TGTGCCAGCAGTGCTACCTGGCGACTAGCGAGCACAGATACGCAGTATTTT.

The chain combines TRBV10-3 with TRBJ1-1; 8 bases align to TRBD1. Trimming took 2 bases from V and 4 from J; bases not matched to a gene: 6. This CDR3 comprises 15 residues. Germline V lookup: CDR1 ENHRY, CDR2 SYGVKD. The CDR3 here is CAISEPTGAGTEAFF. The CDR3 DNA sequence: TGTGCCATCAGTGAGCCGACAGGGGCCGGCACTGAAGCTTTCTTT.

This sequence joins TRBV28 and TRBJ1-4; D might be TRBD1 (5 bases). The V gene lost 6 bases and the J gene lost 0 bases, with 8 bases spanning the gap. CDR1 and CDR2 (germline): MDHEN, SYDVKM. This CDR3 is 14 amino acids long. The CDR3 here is CASRQQATNEKLFF. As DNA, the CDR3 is TGTGCCAGCAGGCAACAGGCAACTAATGAAAAACTGTTTTTT. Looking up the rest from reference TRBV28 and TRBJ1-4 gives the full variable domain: DVKVTQSSRYLVKRTGEKVFLECVQDMDHENMFWYRQDPGLGLRLIYFSYDVKMKEKGDIPEGYSVSREKKERFSLILESASTNQTSMYLCASRQQATNEKLFFGSGTQLSVL.

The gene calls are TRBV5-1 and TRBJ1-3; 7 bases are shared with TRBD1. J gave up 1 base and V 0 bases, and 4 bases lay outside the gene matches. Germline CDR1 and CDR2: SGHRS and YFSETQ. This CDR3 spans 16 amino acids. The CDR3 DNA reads TGCGCCAGCAGCTTGGCTCAGACAGGGTCTGGAAACACCATATATTTT. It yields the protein CASSLAQTGSGNTIYF. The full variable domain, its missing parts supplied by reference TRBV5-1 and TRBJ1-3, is KAGVTQTPRYLIKTRGQQVTLSCSPISGHRSVSWYQQTPGQGLQFLFEYFSETQRNKGNFPGRFSGRQFSNSRSEMNVSTLELGDSALYLCASSLAQTGSGNTIYFGEGSWLTVV.

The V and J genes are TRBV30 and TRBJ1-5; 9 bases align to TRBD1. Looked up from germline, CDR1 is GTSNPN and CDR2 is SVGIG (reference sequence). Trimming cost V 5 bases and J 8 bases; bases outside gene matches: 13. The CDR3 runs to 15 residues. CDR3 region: CAWGTGNMFAEPQHF. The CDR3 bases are TGTGCCTGGGGGACAGGGAATATGTTCGCTGAGCCCCAGCATTTT. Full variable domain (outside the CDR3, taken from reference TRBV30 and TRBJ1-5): SQTIHQWPATLVQPVGSPLSLECTVEGTSNPNLYWYRQAAGRGLQLLFYSVGIGQISSEVPQNLSASRPQDRQFILSSKKLLLSDSGFYLCAWGTGNMFAEPQHFGDGTRLSIL.

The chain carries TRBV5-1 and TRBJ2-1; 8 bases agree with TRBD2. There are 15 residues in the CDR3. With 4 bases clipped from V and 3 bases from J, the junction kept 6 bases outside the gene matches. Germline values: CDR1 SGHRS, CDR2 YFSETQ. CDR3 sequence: CASSLLAEVYNEQFF. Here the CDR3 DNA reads TGCGCCAGCAGCCTACTAGCGGAGGTCTACAATGAGCAGTTCTTC.

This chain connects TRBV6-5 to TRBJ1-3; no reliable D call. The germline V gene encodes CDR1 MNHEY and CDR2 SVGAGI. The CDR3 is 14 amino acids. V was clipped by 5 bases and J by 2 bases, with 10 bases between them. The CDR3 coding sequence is TGTGCCAGCAGTACGGGAACCCCTGGAAACACCATATATTTT. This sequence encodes CASSTGTPGNTIYF.

CDR3 residues: CAISHPVQGDTTGELFF. The CDR3 DNA follows: TGTGCCATCAGTCACCCCGTACAAGGGGACACCACCGGGGAGCTGTTTTTT. The V call is TRBV10-3, the J call TRBJ2-2; D is possibly TRBD1 (6 bases). With 5 bases removed from V and 4 bases from J, the gap between germline ends came to 20 bases. The germline gives CDR1 ENHRY, CDR2 SYGVKD. The CDR3 runs to 17 residues.

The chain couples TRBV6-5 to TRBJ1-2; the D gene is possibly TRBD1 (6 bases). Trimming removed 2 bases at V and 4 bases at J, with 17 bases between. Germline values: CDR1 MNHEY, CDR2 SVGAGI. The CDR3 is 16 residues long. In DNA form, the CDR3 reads TGTGCCAGCAGTTACGAATCGGCGGGGGGCGGCTATGGCTACACCTTC. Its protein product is CASSYESAGGGYGYTF.